Described below is a single T cell receptor (beta chain) sequence and its context. Trimming took 3 bases from V and 4 from J, leaving 13 bases between them. The germline gives CDR1 KGHSH, CDR2 LQKENI. The CDR3 loop spans 14 amino acids. The data originate from a study of blood T cell repertoires in COVID-19. Study information: The origin of the acute and convalescent COVID-19 samples was the United States, Italy and Spain. PBMCs, B-cell-depleted T cells, or T cells were the source of the cDNA or gDNA that made up the material.

Method: immunoSEQ multiplex PCR; TCRdb's copy keeps in-frame clones and lacks some. Among about 130,000 clones listed, roughly 72% were seen once. The chain links TRBV18 to TRBJ2-7; tentative D call: TRBD2 (5 bases). Sequencing was done on a sample of peripheral blood. This receptor was taken from a human donor in a cohort sampled during active COVID-19. CDR3 sequence reads: CASSPGPWEYEQYF. CDR3 bases: TGTGCCAGCTCACCTGGACCCTGGGAGTACGAGCAGTACTTC. Together with reference TRBV18 and TRBJ2-7, the CDR3 gives the full variable domain: NAGVMQNPRHLVRRRGQEARLRCSPMKGHSHVYWYRQLPEEGLKFMVYLQKENIIDESGMPKERFSAEFPKEGPSILRIQQVVRGDSAAYFCASSPGPWEYEQYFGPGTRLTVT.